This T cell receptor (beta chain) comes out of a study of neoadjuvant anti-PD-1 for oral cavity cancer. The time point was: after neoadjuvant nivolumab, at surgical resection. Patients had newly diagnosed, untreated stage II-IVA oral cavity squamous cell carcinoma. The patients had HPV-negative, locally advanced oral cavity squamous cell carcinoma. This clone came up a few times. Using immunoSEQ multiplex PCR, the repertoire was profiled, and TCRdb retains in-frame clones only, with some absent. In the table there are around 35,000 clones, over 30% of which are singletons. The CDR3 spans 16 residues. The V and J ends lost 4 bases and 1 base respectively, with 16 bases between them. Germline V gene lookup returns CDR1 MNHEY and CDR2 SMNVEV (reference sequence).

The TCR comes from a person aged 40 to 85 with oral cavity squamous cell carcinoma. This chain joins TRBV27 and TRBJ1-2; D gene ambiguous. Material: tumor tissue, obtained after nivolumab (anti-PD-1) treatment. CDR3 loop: CASSYRPLAYNYGYTF. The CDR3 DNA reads TGTGCCAGCAGTTATCGACCACTGGCTTATAACTATGGCTACACCTTC.